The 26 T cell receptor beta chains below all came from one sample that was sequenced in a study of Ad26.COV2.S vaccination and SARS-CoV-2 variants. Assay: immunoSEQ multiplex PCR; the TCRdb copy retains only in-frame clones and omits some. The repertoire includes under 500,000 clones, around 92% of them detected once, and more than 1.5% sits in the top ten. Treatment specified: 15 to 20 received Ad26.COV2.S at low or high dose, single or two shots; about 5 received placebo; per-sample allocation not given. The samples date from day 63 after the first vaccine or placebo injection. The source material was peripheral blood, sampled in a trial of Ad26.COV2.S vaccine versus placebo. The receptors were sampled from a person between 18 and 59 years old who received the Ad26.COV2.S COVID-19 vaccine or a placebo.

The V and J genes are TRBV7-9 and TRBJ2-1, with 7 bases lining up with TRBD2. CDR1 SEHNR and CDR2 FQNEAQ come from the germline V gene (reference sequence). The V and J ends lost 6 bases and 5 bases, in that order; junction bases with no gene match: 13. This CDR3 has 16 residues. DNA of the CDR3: TGTGCCAGCAGGCCCAAGACTAGCACAAAAGACAATGAGCAGTTCTTC. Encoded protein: CASRPKTSTKDNEQFF.

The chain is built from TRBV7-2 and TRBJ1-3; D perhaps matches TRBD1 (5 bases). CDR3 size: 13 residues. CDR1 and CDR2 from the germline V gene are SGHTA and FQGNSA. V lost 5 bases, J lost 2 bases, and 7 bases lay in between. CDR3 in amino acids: CASSRDAGNTIYF. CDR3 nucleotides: TGTGCCAGCAGCCGGGACGCTGGAAACACCATATATTTT.

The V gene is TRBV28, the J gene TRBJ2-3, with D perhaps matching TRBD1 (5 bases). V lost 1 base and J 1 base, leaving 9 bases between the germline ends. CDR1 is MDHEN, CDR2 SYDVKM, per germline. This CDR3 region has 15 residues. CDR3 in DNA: TGTGCCAGCAGTTTATCAGGGTTCGGCACAGATACGCAGTATTTT. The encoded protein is CASSLSGFGTDTQYF.

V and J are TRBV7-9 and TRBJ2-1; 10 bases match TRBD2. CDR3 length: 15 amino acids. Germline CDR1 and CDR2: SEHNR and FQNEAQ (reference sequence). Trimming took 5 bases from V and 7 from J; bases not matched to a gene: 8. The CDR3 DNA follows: TGTGCCAGCAGCGCCCTAGCGGGGGCCAATAATGAGCAGTTCTTC. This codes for CASSALAGANNEQFF.

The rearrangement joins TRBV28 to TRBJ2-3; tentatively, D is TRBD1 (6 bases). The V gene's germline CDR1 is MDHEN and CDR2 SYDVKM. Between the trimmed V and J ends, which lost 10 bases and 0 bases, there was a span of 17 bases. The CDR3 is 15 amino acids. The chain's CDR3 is CATQLRDTSTDTQYF. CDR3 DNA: TGTGCCACCCAGCTCCGGGACACCAGCACAGATACGCAGTATTTT.

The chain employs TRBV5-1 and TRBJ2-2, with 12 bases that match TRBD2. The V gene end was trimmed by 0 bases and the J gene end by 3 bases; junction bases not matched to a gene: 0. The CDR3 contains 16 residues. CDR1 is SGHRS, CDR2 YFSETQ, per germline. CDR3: CASSLGLAGDTGELFF. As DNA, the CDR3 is TGCGCCAGCAGCTTGGGACTAGCGGGGGACACCGGGGAGCTGTTTTTT.

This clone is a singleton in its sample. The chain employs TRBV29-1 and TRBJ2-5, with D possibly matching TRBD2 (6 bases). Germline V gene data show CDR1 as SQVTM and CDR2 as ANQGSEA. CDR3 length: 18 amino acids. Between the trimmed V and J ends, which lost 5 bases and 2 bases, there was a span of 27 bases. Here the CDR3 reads CSVSPLLRGPENQETQYF. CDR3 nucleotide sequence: TGCAGCGTTTCCCCTCTGCTGCGGGGCCCTGAAAATCAAGAGACCCAGTACTTC. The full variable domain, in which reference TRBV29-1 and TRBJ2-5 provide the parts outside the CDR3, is SAVISQKPSRDICQRGTSLTIQCQVDSQVTMMFWYRQQPGQSLTLIATANQGSEATYESGFVIDKFPISRPNLTFSTLTVSNMSPEDSSIYLCSVSPLLRGPENQETQYFGPGTRLLVL.

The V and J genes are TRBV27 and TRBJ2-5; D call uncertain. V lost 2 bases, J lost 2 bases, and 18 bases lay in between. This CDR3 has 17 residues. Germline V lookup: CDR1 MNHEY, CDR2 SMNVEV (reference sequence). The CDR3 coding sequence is TGTGCCAGCAGTTTAACCTCCCGGGCCCGTGGTCAAGAGACCCAGTACTTC. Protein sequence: CASSLTSRARGQETQYF.

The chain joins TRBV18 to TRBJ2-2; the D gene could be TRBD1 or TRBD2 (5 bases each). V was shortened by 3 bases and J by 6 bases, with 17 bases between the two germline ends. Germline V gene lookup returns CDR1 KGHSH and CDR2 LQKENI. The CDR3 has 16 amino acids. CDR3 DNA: TGTGCCAGCTCACCGCTACTAATTCGGGACGCCGGGGAGCTGTTTTTT. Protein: CASSPLLIRDAGELFF.

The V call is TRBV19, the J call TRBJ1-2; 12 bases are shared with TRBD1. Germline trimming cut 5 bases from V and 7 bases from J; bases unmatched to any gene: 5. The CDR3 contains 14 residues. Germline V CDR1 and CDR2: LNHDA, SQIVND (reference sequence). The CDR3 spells CASSLGTGGIGYTF. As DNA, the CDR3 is TGTGCCAGTAGTCTTGGGACAGGGGGCATTGGCTACACCTTC.

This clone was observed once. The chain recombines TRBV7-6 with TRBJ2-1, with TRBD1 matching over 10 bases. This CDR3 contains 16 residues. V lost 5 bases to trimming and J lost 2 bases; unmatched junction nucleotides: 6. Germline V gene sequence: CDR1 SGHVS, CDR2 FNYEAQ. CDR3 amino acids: CASSPGQGGTYNEQFF. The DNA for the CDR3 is TGTGCCAGCAGCCCAGGACAGGGGGGGACCTACAATGAGCAGTTCTTC.

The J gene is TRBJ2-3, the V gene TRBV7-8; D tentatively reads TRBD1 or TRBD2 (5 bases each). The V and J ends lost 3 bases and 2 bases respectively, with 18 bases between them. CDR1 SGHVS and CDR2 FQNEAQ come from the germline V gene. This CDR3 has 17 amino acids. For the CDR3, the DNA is TGTGCCAGCAGCTTCCTCCGGGACCGGCGGGCCACAGATACGCAGTATTTT. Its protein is CASSFLRDRRATDTQYF.

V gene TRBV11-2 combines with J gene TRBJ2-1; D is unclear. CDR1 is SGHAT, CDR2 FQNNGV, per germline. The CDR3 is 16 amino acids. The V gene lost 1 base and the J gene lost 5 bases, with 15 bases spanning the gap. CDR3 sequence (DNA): TGTGCCAGCAGCTTAGGCGTCTACCAATCCGACAATGAGCAGTTCTTC. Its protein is CASSLGVYQSDNEQFF. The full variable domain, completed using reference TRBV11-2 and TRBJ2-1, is EAGVAQSPRYKIIEKRQSVAFWCNPISGHATLYWYQQILGQGPKLLIQFQNNGVVDDSQLPKDRFSAERLKGVDSTLKIQPAKLEDSAVYLCASSLGVYQSDNEQFFGPGTRLTVL.

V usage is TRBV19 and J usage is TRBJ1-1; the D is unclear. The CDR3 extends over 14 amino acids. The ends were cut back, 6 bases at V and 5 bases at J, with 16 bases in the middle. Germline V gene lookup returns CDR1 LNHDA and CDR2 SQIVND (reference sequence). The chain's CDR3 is CASRRREGGTEAFF. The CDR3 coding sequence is TGTGCCAGTAGACGAAGGGAGGGTGGGACTGAAGCTTTCTTT.

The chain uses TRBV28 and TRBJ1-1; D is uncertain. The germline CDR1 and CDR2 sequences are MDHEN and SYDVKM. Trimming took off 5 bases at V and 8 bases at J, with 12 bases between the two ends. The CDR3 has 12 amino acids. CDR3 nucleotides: TGTGCCAGCAGTCAGATCCCTGGGGAAGCTTTCTTT. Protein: CASSQIPGEAFF.

The CDR3 loop is CASSRSGLLGDTQYF. The CDR3 DNA reads TGTGCCAGCAGTCGATCGGGGCTCCTCGGGGATACGCAGTATTTT. This chain links TRBV2 with TRBJ2-3, with D perhaps given as TRBD1 or TRBD2 (5 bases each). In germline, CDR1 is SNHLY, CDR2 FYNNEI. The CDR3 has 15 amino acids. Trimming removed 5 bases from V and 6 bases from J, with 18 bases in between.

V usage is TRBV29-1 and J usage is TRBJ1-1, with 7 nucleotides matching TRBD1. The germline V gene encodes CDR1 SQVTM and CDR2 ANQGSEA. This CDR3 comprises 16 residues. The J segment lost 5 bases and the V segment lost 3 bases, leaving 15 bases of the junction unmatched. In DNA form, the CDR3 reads TGCAGCGTTGATATATCATACAGGGGTTATGGGACTGAAGCTTTCTTT. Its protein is CSVDISYRGYGTEAFF.

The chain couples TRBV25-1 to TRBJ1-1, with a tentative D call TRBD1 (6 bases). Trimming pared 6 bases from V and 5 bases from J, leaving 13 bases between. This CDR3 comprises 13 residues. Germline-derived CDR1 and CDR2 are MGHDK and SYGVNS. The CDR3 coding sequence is TGTGCCAGCAGATCAACAGGGAGAACTGAAGCTTTCTTT. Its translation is CASRSTGRTEAFF.

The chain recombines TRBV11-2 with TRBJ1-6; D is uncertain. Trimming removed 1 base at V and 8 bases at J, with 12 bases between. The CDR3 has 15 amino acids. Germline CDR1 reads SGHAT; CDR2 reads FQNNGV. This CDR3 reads CASSLVVMAYSPLHF. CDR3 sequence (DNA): TGTGCCAGCAGCTTAGTGGTGATGGCCTATTCACCCCTCCACTTT.

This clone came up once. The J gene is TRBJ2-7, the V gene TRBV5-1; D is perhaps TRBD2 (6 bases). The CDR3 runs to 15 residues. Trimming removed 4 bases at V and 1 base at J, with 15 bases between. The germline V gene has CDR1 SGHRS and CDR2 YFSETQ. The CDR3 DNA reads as TGCGCCAGCAGCCCAGGGACTTCTCTTTCCTACGAGCAGTACTTC. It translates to CASSPGTSLSYEQYF.

In DNA form, the CDR3 reads TGCGCCAGCAGTGAGTCGAACAGTGCAGAGACCCAGTACTTC. The encoded protein is CASSESNSAETQYF. This chain joins TRBV10-1 and TRBJ2-5; D not certain. The CDR3 sequence is 14 residues long. The germline V and J ends were trimmed by 0 bases and 4 bases, with 9 bases remaining between them. Germline CDR1 WNHNN, CDR2 SYGVQD (reference sequence).

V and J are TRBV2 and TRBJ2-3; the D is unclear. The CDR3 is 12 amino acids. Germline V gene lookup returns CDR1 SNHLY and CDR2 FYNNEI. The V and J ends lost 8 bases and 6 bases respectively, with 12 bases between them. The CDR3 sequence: CASELAGDTQYF. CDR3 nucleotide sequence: TGTGCCAGCGAGTTAGCTGGCGATACGCAGTATTTT.

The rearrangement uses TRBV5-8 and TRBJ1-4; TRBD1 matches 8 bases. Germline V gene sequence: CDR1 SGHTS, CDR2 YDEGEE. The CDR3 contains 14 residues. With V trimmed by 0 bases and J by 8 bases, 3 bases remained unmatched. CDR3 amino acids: CASSLGTGNEKLFF. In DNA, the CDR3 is TGTGCCAGCAGCTTGGGGACAGGGAACGAAAAACTGTTTTTT.

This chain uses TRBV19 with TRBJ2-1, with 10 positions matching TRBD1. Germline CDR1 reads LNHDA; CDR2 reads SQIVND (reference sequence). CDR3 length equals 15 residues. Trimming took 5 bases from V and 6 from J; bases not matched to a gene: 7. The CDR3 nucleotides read TGTGCCAGTAGTGTGGGGACAGGGGTACTCAATGAGCAGTTCTTC. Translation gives CASSVGTGVLNEQFF.

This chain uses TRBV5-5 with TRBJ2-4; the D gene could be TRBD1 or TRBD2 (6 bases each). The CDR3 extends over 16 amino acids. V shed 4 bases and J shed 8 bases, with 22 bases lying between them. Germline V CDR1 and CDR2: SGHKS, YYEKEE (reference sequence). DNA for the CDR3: TGTGCCAGCAGCGCGGGGCCAGGGGCCACGGGGGACATTCAGTACTTC. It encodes CASSAGPGATGDIQYF.

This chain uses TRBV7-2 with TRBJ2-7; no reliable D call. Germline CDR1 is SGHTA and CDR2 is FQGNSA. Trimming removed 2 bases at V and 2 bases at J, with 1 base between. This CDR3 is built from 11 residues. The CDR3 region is CASSLPYEQYF. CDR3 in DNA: TGTGCCAGCAGCTTACCCTACGAGCAGTACTTC.